This entry describes one TCR beta chain. This clonotype was seen repeatedly, ten times or more. Its target antigen remains unknown. No base quality information exists; no much larger clone differs at one position. This sample stems from a study of T-cell reconstitution after alpha-beta-depleted transplantation in children (dated by TCRdb to 2016 to 2017). For the study in its entirety: The study quantitatively tracked T-cell immune reconstitution after TCRalphabeta/CD19-depleted allogeneic hematopoietic cell transplantation in children using TCR repertoire profiling.

The library was obtained by PCR. These reads were obtained on an Illumina HiSeq 2500. To normalize quantification of the TCRbeta repertoire, the TCR libraries were built with molecular barcoding that relied on unique molecular identifiers. TCRdb applied fastp at Q25 and MiXCR to the public reads, then kept only in-frame beta chains. For every CDR3 protein sequence, its rows merge into one entry that carries the most common genes and DNA. The sample data list a few hundred thousand distinct CDR3 sequences, and about a tenth of these were observed just once. Roughly 6.2% of the sample belongs to the ten largest clones. Clipping removes 3 bases from V and 2 bases from J, with 6 as the unmatched junction base count. The CDR3 starts with the cysteine, ends with the phenylalanine, and has 16 residues. The entry retains the CDR3 DNA only, 48 bases that are in frame from base 1. CDR1 and CDR2, per the germline V gene, are SGHDN and FVKESK.

This sequence uses TRBV14 and TRBJ2-3; 9 middle bases align to TRBD2. The sequences come from PBMCs from the stem cell graft donor, collected from the stem cell graft. The sequence derives from a human donor who donated a stem cell graft to a child with acute lymphoblastic leukemia. The nucleotide sequence reads TGTGCCAGCAGCCATGGGACTAGCCGTCTCACAGATACGCAGTATTTT. The encoded protein is CASSHGTSRLTDTQYF.